The text below deals with one T cell receptor (beta chain). Its target is unknown. Sequencing was performed with immunoSEQ multiplex PCR; in TCRdb, only in-frame clones are kept and a portion is missing. The sample has around 120,000 clones, 92% seen once. The data were taken from a study of T cell responses to AZD1222 COVID-19 vaccine. At the level of the study: The study pooled second doses at about 4 or about 12 weeks. Findings and limits, study-wide: Reportedly, nearly half of unique spike TCRs recognized epitopes outside B.1.351/B.1.1.7 mutations. The donors showed a predominance of white British ancestry and of females, with possible underestimation of clonal diversity.

This CDR3 region has 11 residues. Trimming stripped 5 bases from V and 7 bases from J, with 8 bases between. CDR1 and CDR2 from the germline V gene are DFQATT and SNEGSKA (reference sequence). Source: peripheral blood, taken on day 0 of AZD1222 vaccination. This clonotype was obtained from an adult in good health. The rearrangement joins TRBV20-1 to TRBJ1-4; D not resolved. The CDR3 protein is CSASDGEKLFF. The CDR3 DNA reads TGCAGTGCTTCGGACGGTGAAAAACTGTTTTTT.